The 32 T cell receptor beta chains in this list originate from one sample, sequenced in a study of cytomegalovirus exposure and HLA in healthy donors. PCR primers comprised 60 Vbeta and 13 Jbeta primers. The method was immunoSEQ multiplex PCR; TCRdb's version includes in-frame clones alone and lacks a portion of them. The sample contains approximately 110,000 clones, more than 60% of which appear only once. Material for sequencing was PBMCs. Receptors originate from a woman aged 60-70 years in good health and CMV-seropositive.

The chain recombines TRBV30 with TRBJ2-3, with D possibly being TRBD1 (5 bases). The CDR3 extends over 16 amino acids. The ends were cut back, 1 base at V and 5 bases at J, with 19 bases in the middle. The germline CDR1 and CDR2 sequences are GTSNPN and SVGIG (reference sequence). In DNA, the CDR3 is TGTGCCTGGAGTGGGTATGGACATTCTCTTCTAGATACGCAGTATTTT. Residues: CAWSGYGHSLLDTQYF.

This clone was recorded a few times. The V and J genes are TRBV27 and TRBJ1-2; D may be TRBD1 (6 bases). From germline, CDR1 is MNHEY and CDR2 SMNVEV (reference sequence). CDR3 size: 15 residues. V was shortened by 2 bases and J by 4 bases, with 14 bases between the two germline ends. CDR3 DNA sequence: TGTGCCAGCAGTTTAACAGGGCCGGGGGGCTATGGCTACACCTTC. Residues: CASSLTGPGGYGYTF.

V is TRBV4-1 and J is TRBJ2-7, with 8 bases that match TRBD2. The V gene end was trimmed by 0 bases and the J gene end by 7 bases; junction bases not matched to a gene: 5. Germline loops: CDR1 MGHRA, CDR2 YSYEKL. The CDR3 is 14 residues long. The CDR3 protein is CASSQEGTRNEQYF. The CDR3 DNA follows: TGCGCCAGCAGCCAAGAAGGGACTAGAAATGAGCAGTACTTC.

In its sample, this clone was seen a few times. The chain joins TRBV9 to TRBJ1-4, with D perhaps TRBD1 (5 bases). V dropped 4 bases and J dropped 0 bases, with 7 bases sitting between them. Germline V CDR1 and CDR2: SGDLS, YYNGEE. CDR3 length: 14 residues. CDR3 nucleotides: TGTGCCAGCAGCCTGACAGCAACTAATGAAAAACTGTTTTTT. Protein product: CASSLTATNEKLFF. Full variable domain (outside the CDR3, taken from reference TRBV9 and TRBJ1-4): DSGVTQTPKHLITATGQRVTLRCSPRSGDLSVYWYQQSLDQGLQFLIQYYNGEERAKGNILERFSAQQFPDLHSELNLSSLELGDSALYFCASSLTATNEKLFFGSGTQLSVL.

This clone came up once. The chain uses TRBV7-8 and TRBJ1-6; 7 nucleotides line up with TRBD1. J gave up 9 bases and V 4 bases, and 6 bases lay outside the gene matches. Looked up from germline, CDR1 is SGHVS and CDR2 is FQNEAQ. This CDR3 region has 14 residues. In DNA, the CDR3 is TGTGCCAGCAGCTCAGGACAGGTGTCTTCACCCCTCCACTTT. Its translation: CASSSGQVSSPLHF. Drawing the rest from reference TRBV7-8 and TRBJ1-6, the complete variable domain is GAGVSQSPRYKVAKRGQDVALRCDPISGHVSLFWYQQALGQGPEFLTYFQNEAQLDKSGLPSDRFFAERPEGSVSTLKIQRTQQEDSAVYLCASSSGQVSSPLHFGNGTRLTVT.

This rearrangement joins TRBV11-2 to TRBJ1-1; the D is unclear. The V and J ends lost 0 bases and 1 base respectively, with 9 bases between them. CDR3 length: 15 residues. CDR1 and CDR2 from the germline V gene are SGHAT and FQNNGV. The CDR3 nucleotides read TGTGCCAGCAGCTTAGATGGGCGGGGGAACACTGAAGCTTTCTTT. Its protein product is CASSLDGRGNTEAFF.

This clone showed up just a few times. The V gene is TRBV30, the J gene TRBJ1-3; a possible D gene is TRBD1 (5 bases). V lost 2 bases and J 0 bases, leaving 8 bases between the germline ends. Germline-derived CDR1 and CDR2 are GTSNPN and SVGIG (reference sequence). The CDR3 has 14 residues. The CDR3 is CAWSRGNSGNTIYF. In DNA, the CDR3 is TGTGCCTGGAGTAGGGGTAACTCTGGAAACACCATATATTTT.

The CDR3 region has the DNA TGCGCCAGCAGCTTCAGGGATGAGCAGTACTTC. As protein: CASSFRDEQYF. This chain uses TRBV5-1 with TRBJ2-7; possibly TRBD1 for D (5 bases). The CDR3 has 11 amino acids. CDR1 SGHRS and CDR2 YFSETQ come from the germline V gene. V gave up 2 bases and J gave up 7 bases, with 7 bases separating them.

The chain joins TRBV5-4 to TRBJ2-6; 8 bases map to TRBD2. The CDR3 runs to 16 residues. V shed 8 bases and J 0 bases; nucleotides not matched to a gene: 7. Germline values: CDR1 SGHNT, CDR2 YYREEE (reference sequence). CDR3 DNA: TGTGCCAGTTCCGGGGGGGCCCTCTCTGGGGCCAACGTCCTGACTTTC. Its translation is CASSGGALSGANVLTF.

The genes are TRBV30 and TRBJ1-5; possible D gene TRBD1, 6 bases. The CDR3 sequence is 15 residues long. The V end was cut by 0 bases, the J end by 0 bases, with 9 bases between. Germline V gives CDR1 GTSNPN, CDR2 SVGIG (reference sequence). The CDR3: CAWSVGQFSNQPQHF. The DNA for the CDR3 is TGTGCCTGGAGTGTAGGACAGTTTAGCAATCAGCCCCAGCATTTT.

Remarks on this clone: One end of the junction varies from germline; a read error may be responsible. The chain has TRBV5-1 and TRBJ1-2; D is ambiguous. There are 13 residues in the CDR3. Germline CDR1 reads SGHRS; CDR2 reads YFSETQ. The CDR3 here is CASRLDGNYGYTF. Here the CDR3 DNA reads TGCGCCAGCAGGTTGGACGGGAACTATGGCTACACCTTC.

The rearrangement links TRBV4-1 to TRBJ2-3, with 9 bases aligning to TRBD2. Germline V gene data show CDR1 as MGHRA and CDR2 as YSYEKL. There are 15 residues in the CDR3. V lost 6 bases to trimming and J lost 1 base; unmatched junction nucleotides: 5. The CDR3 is CASRIIAGGTDTQYF. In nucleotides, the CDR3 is TGCGCCAGCAGGATAATAGCGGGAGGCACAGATACGCAGTATTTT.

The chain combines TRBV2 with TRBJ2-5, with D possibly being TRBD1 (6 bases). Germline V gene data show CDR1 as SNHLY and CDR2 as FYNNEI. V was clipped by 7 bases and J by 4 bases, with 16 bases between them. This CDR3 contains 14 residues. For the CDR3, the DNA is TGTGCCAGCAAGGTAGCAGGGGTAGTAGAGACCCAGTACTTC. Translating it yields CASKVAGVVETQYF.

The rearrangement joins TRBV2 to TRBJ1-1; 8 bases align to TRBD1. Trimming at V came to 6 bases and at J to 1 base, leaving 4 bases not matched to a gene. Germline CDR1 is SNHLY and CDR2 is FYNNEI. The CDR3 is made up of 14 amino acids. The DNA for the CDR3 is TGTGCCAGCAGCCTCCAGGGGGCGAACACTGAAGCTTTCTTT. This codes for CASSLQGANTEAFF. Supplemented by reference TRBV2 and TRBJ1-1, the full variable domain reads EPEVTQTPSHQVTQMGQEVILRCVPISNHLYFYWYRQILGQKVEFLVSFYNNEISEKSEIFDDQFSVERPDGSNFTLKIRSTKLEDSAMYFCASSLQGANTEAFFGQGTRLTVV.

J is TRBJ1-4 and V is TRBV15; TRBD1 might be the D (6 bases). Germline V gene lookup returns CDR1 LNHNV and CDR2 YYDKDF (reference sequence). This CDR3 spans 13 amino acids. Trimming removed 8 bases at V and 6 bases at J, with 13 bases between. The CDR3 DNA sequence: TGTGCCACCCGAGGGGGGGGTGATGAAAAACTGTTTTTT. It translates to CATRGGGDEKLFF. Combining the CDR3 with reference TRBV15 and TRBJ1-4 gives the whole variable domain DAMVIQNPRYQVTQFGKPVTLSCSQTLNHNVMYWYQQKSSQAPKLLFHYYDKDFNNEADTPDNFQSRRPNTSFCFLDIRSPGLGDTAMYLCATRGGGDEKLFFGSGTQLSVL.

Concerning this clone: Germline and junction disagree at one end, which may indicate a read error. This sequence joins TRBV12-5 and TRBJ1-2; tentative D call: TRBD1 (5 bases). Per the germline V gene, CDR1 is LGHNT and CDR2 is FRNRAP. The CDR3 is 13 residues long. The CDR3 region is CASGSPGTFSLAF. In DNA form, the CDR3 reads TGTGCTAGTGGTTCGCCAGGGACTTTTTCCCTTGCTTTC.

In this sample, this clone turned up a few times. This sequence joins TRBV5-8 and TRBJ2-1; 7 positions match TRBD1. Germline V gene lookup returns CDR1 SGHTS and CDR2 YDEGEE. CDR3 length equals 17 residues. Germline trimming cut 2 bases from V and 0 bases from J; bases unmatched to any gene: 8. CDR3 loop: CASSFLRQGNSYNEQFF. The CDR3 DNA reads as TGTGCCAGCAGCTTTCTCCGACAGGGTAACTCCTACAATGAGCAGTTCTTC.

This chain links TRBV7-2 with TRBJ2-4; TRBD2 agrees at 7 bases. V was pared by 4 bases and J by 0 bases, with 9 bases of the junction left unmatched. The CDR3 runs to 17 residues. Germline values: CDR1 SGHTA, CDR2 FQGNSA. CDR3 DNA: TGTGCCAGCAGCTCCCAAGTGGGGAGGGGAGCCAAAAACATTCAGTACTTC. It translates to CASSSQVGRGAKNIQYF.

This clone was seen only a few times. CDR3 in amino acids: CASSLRGGGYTF. DNA of the CDR3: TGTGCCAGCAGTTTGAGGGGGGGTGGCTACACCTTC. The chain carries TRBV28 and TRBJ1-2; the D gene is possibly TRBD1 (6 bases). Per the germline V gene, CDR1 is MDHEN and CDR2 is SYDVKM. CDR3 length: 12 amino acids. V lost 3 bases to trimming and J lost 7 bases, with 9 bases between them.

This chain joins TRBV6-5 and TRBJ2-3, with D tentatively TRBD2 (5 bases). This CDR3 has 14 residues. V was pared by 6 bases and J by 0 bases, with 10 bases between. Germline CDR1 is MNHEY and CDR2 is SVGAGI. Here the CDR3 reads CASSRWTSTDTQYF. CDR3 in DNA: TGTGCCAGCAGCCGATGGACTAGCACAGATACGCAGTATTTT.

The CDR3 is CASSPHGGTSTDTQYF. The CDR3 nucleotides read TGTGCCAGCAGCCCCCATGGTGGTACTAGCACAGATACGCAGTATTTT. The chain employs TRBV7-9 and TRBJ2-3, with D unresolved. The CDR3 contains 16 residues. Germline loops: CDR1 SEHNR, CDR2 FQNEAQ (reference sequence). The ends were cut back, 5 bases at V and 0 bases at J, with 15 bases in the middle.

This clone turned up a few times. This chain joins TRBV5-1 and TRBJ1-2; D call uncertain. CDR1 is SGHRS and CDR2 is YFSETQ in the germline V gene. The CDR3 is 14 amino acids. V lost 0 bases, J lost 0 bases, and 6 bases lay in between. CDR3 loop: CASSLGTANYGYTF. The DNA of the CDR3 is TGCGCCAGCAGCTTGGGGACTGCTAACTATGGCTACACCTTC.

CDR3 amino acids: CASRYRLAGGWAGELFF. CDR3 sequence (DNA): TGTGCCAGCAGATACCGACTAGCGGGGGGTTGGGCCGGGGAGCTGTTTTTT. J is TRBJ2-2 and V is TRBV2; 13 nucleotides match TRBD2. This CDR3 region has 17 residues. With 6 bases clipped from V and 6 bases from J, the junction kept 10 bases outside the gene matches. Germline V gives CDR1 SNHLY, CDR2 FYNNEI.

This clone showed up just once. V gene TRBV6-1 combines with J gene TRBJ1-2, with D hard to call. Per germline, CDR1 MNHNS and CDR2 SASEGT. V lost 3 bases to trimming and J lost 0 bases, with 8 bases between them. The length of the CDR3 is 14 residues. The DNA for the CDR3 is TGTGCCAGCAGTGACCGGGAATCTAACTATGGCTACACCTTC. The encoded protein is CASSDRESNYGYTF.

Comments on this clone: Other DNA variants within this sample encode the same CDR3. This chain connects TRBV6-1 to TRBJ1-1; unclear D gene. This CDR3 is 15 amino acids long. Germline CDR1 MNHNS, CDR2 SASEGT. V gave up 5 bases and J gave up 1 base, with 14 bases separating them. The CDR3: CASSFRVRGNTEAFF. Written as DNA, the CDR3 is TGTGCCAGCAGTTTTCGGGTCAGAGGGAACACTGAAGCTTTCTTT.

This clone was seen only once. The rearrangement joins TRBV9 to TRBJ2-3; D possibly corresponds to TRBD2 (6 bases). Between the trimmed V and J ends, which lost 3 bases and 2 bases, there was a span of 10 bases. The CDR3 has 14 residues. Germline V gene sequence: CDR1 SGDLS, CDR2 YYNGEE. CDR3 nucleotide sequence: TGTGCCAGCAGCGCTAGCGAGTTCACAGATACGCAGTATTTT. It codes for CASSASEFTDTQYF.

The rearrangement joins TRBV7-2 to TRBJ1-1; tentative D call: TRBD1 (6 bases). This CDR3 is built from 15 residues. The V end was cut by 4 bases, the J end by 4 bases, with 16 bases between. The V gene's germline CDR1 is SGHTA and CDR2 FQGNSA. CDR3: CASSSRQGLFTEAFF. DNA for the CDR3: TGTGCCAGCAGCTCCCGTCAGGGGTTGTTCACTGAAGCTTTCTTT.

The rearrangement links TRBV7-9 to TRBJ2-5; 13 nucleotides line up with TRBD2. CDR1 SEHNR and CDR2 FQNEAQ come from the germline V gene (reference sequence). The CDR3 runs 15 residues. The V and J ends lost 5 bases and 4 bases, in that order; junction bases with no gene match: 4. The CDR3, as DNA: TGTGCCAGCAGCCTACTAGCGGGAGGGCCAGAGACCCAGTACTTC. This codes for CASSLLAGGPETQYF.

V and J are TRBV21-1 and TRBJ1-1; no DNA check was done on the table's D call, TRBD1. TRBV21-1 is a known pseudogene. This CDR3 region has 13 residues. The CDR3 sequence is CASCRTADPAAFF. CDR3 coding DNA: TGTGCCAGCTGTCGGACAGCCGACCCTGCGGCTTTCTTT.

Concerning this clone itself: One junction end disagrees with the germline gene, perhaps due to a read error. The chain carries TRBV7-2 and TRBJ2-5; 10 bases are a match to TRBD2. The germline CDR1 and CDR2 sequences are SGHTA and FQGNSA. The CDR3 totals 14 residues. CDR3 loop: CASSLAGVAKTQYF. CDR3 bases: TGTGCCAGCAGCCTAGCGGGAGTAGCAAAGACCCAGTACTTC. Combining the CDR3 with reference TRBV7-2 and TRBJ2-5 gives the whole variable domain GAGVSQSPSNKVTEKGKDVELRCDPISGHTALYWYRQSLGQGLEFLIYFQGNSAPDKSGLPSDRFSAERTGGSVSTLTIQRTQQEDSAVYLCASSLAGVAKTQYFGPGTRLLVL.

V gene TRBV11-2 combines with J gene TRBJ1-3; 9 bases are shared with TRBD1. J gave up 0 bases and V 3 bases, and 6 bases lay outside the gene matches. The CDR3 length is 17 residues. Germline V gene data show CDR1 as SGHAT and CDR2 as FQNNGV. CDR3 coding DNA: TGTGCCAGCAGCTTTGGGACAGGGAGGATCTCTGGAAACACCATATATTTT. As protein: CASSFGTGRISGNTIYF.

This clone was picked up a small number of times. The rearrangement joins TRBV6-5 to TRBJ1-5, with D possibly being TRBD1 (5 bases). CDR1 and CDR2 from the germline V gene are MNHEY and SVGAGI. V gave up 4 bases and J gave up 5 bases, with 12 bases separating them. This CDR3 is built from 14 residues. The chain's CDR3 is CASSFQGGDQPQHF. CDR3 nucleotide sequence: TGTGCCAGCAGTTTTCAGGGAGGAGATCAGCCCCAGCATTTT.